One and the same sample provided the 3 T cell receptor beta chains below, sequenced in a study of regulatory T cells in long-lasting Graves disease. Time point reported: persistent/refractory GD, antithyroid drugs over 5 years with positive TRAb. After RNA was extracted from PBMCs, the TCR library was made from it. In building TCR beta libraries, iRepertoire HTBI primers were used together with Arm-PCR of CDR3 regions. TCRdb used MiXCR to reprocess the multiplex PCR reads, holding one entry per CDR3 protein. The data hold 300,000 to 350,000 distinct CDR3 sequences, with roughly 21% observed a single time. The sequencing used peripheral blood mononuclear cells (PBMCs), collected when the disease was refractory, from a patient treated with antithyroid drugs. The receptor set was obtained from a female donor with Graves disease.

J is TRBJ2-7 and V is TRBV6-4; D ambiguous. This CDR3 has 15 amino acids. Trimming removed 4 bases at V and 2 bases at J, with 15 bases between. Looked up from germline, CDR1 is MRHNA and CDR2 is SNTAGT. The CDR3 sequence is CASSGSCRGPYEQYF. The CDR3 region has the DNA TGTGCCAGCAGTGGTTCGTGCAGAGGCCCCTACGAGCAGTACTTC.

This clonotype was counted at least ten times. V usage is TRBV6-1 and J usage is TRBJ1-6; possible D gene TRBD1, 6 bases. Trimming pared 6 bases from V and 7 bases from J, leaving 13 bases between. The CDR3 covers 14 residues. The germline V gene encodes CDR1 MNHNS and CDR2 SASEGT. CDR3: CASRRQAPNSPLHF. For the CDR3, the DNA is TGTGCCAGCAGGAGACAGGCTCCCAATTCACCCCTCCACTTT.

There are many counts of this clonotype. The rearrangement joins TRBV12-3 or TRBV12-4 to TRBJ2-2, with 7 bases that match TRBD2. V trimming: 6 bases; J trimming: 5 bases; junction bases outside the gene matches: 9. This CDR3 region has 15 residues. CDR3 nucleotide sequence: TGTGCCAGCAGGGCCGGGACTACAGCAACCGGGGAGCTGTTTTTT. Amino acid sequence: CASRAGTTATGELFF.